These T cell receptor beta chains were read from a single sample in a study of OX40 agonist ivuxolimab in advanced cancers. Using immunoSEQ multiplex PCR, the repertoire was profiled, and TCRdb retains in-frame clones only, with some absent. Of roughly 48,000 clones listed, about 79% were seen once; the top ten hold 2.6%. Sequencing used CD4+ or CD8+ T cells sorted from blood, obtained in a trial of the OX40 agonist ivuxolimab. The receptors were gathered from an adult with an advanced solid tumor such as melanoma, head and neck, liver or kidney cancer. Each CDR3 is given with its conserved first and last residue. A D gene is named only where the DNA matches it firmly. Only some rows state a clone size, as once, few, many or a class for expanded clones.

J gene | D gene | clone size | V gene | CDR3 DNA | CDR3 protein
TRBJ2-7 | . | once | TRBV1 | TGCACCAGCAGCCATCACCGCGCCGCCGTCGGAGTCGGTGGGGAGCAGTACTTC | CTSSHHRAAVGVGGEQYF
TRBJ2-3 | . | . | TRBV25-1 | TGTGCCAGCAGTGAAGGAGCTTGGGCCACAGATACGCAGTATTTT | CASSEGAWATDTQYF
TRBJ2-3 | TRBD1 | . | TRBV7-2 | TGTGCCAGCAGCCAGACAGGGGGCCCCGTCACAGATACGCAGTATTTT | CASSQTGGPVTDTQYF
TRBJ1-5 | . | . | TRBV2 | TGTGCCAGCAGTCAGGCGGGGTGGGTTCAGCCCCAGCATTTT | CASSQAGWVQPQHF
TRBJ2-3 | . | . | TRBV10-3 | TGTGCCATCAGTGAGTCGACCGCGAGGTCAGATACGCAGTATTTT | CAISESTARSDTQYF
TRBJ2-6 | TRBD2 | . | TRBV4-1 | TGCGCCTCCTCCGGATGGGGGGGAATCTCTGGGGCCAACGTCCTGACTTTC | CASSGWGGISGANVLTF
TRBJ1-2 | . | . | TRBV6-6 | TGTGCCAGCAGTTACTCGGGCTTAGAACAGGACTATGGCTACACCTTC | CASSYSGLEQDYGYTF
TRBJ2-1 | . | . | TRBV5-1 | TGCGCCAGCAGCTTGGAGGGCCACCGGTATGAGCAGTTCTTC | CASSLEGHRYEQFF
TRBJ2-7 | TRBD2 | . | TRBV6-5 | TGTGCCAGCAGCCCCGGGACTAGCGGCTCCTACGAGCAGTACTTC | CASSPGTSGSYEQYF
TRBJ1-1 | . | . | TRBV7-9 | TGTGCCAGCAGCTTAGAAGGGACTTACACTGAAGCTTTCTTT | CASSLEGTYTEAFF
TRBJ2-3 | . | . | TRBV5-6 | TGTGCCAGCAGCGCTGGCGGGGGCCGAGATACGCAGTATTTT | CASSAGGGRDTQYF
TRBJ1-3 | . | . | TRBV10-1 | TGCGCCAGCAGTTGGGACTCTGGAAACACCATATATTTT | CASSWDSGNTIYF
TRBJ2-7 | TRBD2 | . | TRBV19 | TGTGCCAGTAGCCCATTAGCGGGGGGCTACGAGCAGTACTTC | CASSPLAGGYEQYF
TRBJ1-2 | . | . | TRBV7-6 | TGTGCCAGCAGCTTAGCGGGAGGGTCCCATATGGACTATGGCTACACCTTC | CASSLAGGSHMDYGYTF
TRBJ2-1 | TRBD2 | . | TRBV5-4 | TGTGCCAGCAGCCCGCGGGGGGGCCGCCATGAGCAGTTCTTC | CASSPRGGRHEQFF
TRBJ2-7 | . | . | TRBV7-2 | TGTGCCAGCAGCCCCGGACTGAGCATGAACGAGCAGTACTTC | CASSPGLSMNEQYF
TRBJ2-7 | TRBD1 | once | TRBV25-1 | TGTGCCAGCAGCATACAGACCTTCAGGGACAGGGGACCCTACGAGCAGTACTTC | CASSIQTFRDRGPYEQYF
TRBJ1-1 | . | few | TRBV12-5 | TGTGCTAGTGCCGTGGACGGCATGAACACTGAAGCTTTCTTT | CASAVDGMNTEAFF
TRBJ2-1 | TRBD2 | . | TRBV6-5 | TGTGCCAGCAGTTCCCCGGGGGGCTACAATGAGCAGTTCTTC | CASSSPGGYNEQFF
TRBJ1-6 | . | . | TRBV4-1 | TGCGCCAGCAGCCAAGAGAGATCACCCCTCCACTTT | CASSQERSPLHF
TRBJ1-1 | . | . | TRBV7-3 | TGTGCCAGCAGCTATATCGGACAGCCACTAGATTCGAACACTGAAGCTTTCTTT | CASSYIGQPLDSNTEAFF